The clone carrying this TCR beta chain was seen once. The record originates from a study of blood T cell repertoires in COVID-19. Study background: In each case, the material was cDNA or gDNA derived from T cells, B-cell-depleted T cells, or PBMCs.

Trimming removed 3 bases at V and 8 bases at J, with 13 bases between. Germline-derived CDR1 and CDR2 are MNHEY and SMNVEV (reference sequence). The CDR3 extends over 13 amino acids. Participants' own reports of clinical history determined their cohort assignment. Per the original data handling: Estimation of nucleated cell counts relied on the amplification of reference gene primers. Sequenced by immunoSEQ multiplex PCR; TCRdb stores in-frame clones only, minus some. V and J calls and clone size are copied from that table; D and trimming were computed from the DNA. The sample carries about 200,000 clones, 86% recorded once.

The specimen sequenced was PBMCs or T cells enriched from blood (not recorded which). The clonotype comes from a man in his forties with acute COVID-19. V usage is TRBV27 and J usage is TRBJ1-2; the D gene is possibly TRBD1 (6 bases). The CDR3 here is CASSFRQVDGYTF. Here the CDR3 DNA reads TGTGCCAGCAGTTTTAGACAGGTTGACGGCTACACCTTC.